This paragraph reports one TCR beta chain. Its specificity is not known. Germline lookup yields CDR1 SGDLS and CDR2 YYNGEE. V was pared by 4 bases and J by 0 bases, with 14 bases between. CDR3 length equals 15 residues. PCR employed 60 Vbeta and 13 Jbeta primers. The table came from immunoSEQ multiplex PCR; TCRdb's copy has only in-frame clones and leaves some out. The data show around 200,000 clones, with 84% seen just once and around 1.2% held by the top ten. The data belong to a study of cytomegalovirus exposure and HLA in healthy donors. Study in general: Around 87 million unique TCRs, all from HLA-typed donors, were included in an early release of the data.

Study outcomes and limitations: Reportedly, TCR beta sequences accurately predicted HLA-A and HLA-B alleles in most subjects. In vitro assays verified that three CMV-associated chains recognized CMV antigens specifically. Several of the most significant clusters appeared linked to common viral pathogens, based on a later analysis.

The receptor was derived from a girl aged 2 to 10 in good health and CMV-seropositive. Sequences were obtained from PBMCs. The chain has TRBV9 and TRBJ2-7, with D possibly TRBD2 on 6 matching bases. The CDR3 spells CASSPHSGPSYEQYF. CDR3 nucleotide sequence: TGTGCCAGCAGCCCCCATAGCGGCCCCTCCTACGAGCAGTACTTC.